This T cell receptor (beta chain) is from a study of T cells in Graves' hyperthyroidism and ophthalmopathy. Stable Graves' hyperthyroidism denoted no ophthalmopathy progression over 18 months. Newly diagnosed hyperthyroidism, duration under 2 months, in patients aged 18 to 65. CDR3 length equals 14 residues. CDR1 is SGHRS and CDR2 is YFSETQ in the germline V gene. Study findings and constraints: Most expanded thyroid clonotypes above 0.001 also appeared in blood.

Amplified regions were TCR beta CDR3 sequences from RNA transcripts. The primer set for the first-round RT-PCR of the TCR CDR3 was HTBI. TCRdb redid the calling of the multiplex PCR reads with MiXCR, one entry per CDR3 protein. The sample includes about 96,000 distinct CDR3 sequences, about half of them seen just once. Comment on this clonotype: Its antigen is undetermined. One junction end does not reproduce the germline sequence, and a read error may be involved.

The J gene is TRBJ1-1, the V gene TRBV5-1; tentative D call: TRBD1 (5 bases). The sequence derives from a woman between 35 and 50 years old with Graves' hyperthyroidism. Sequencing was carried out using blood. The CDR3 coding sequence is TGCGCCAGCAGCCCCGGGGCGACGAACACTGAAGCTTTCTTC. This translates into CASSPGATNTEAFF. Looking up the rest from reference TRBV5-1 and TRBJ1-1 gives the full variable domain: KAGVTQTPRYLIKTRGQQVTLSCSPISGHRSVSWYQQTPGQGLQFLFEYFSETQRNKGNFPGRFSGRQFSNSRSEMNVSTLELGDSALYLCASSPGATNTEAFFGQGTRLTVV.